The 10 T cell receptor beta chains reported below all come from one sample, sequenced in a study of T cell repertoires in cytomegalovirus infection. TCRdb itself ran the reads through MiXCR, one entry per CDR3 protein. This table has 500,000 to 600,000 distinct CDR3 sequences, more than 15% appearing once. Sequenced material: CD8+ T cells from PBMCs. The source is a human donor in good health (CMV status not recorded). Some clones in this sample may be carry-over from other donors' samples.

The chain employs TRBV20-1 and TRBJ2-7; 10 nucleotides agree with TRBD2. Germline assignment: CDR1 DFQATT and CDR2 SNEGSKA (reference sequence). V was clipped by 5 bases and J by 3 bases; unmatched bases: 7. The CDR3 has 14 amino acids. CDR3 loop: CSARTLAGDYEQYF. CDR3 in DNA: TGCAGTGCTCGCACCCTAGCGGGAGACTACGAGCAGTACTTC.

The J gene is TRBJ1-5, the V gene TRBV9; D might be TRBD1 (6 bases). The CDR3 spans 15 residues. V was trimmed by 0 bases and J by 7 bases, leaving 14 bases between them. Germline V gives CDR1 SGDLS, CDR2 YYNGEE. DNA for the CDR3: TGTGCCAGCAGCGTAGGGGGGGGGCTACAGCAGCCCCAGCATTTT. Encoded protein: CASSVGGGLQQPQHF. The full variable domain, with the rest looked up from reference TRBV9 and TRBJ1-5, is DSGVTQTPKHLITATGQRVTLRCSPRSGDLSVYWYQQSLDQGLQFLIQYYNGEERAKGNILERFSAQQFPDLHSELNLSSLELGDSALYFCASSVGGGLQQPQHFGDGTRLSIL.

This clonotype occurred many times. The V and J genes are TRBV6-5 and TRBJ2-7; no clear D. V was trimmed by 4 bases and J by 2 bases, leaving 9 bases between them. There are 13 residues in the CDR3. Germline V CDR1 and CDR2: MNHEY, SVGAGI. CDR3 loop: CASSLASPYEQYF. Written as DNA, the CDR3 is TGTGCCAGCAGTTTAGCTTCACCCTACGAGCAGTACTTC.

This chain uses TRBV11-2 with TRBJ2-1; D might be TRBD2 (5 bases). V shed 5 bases and J shed 10 bases, with 15 bases lying between them. The length of the CDR3 is 13 residues. From germline, CDR1 is SGHAT and CDR2 FQNNGV. The CDR3 coding sequence is TGTGCCAGCAGCCTCGAGGGCTTTTTCGAGCAGTTCTTC. Translated: CASSLEGFFEQFF.

This clonotype was detected many times. The genes are TRBV6-1 and TRBJ1-1; no reliable D call. Germline V lookup: CDR1 MNHNS, CDR2 SASEGT. The V gene lost 7 bases and the J gene lost 0 bases, with 6 bases spanning the gap. The CDR3 is 12 residues long. CDR3 DNA sequence: TGTGCCAGCAAGGGTTTGAACACTGAAGCTTTCTTT. Amino acids: CASKGLNTEAFF.

This clonotype was recorded a few times. This chain connects TRBV29-1 to TRBJ2-1; D remains unclear. There are 12 residues in the CDR3. Looked up from germline, CDR1 is SQVTM and CDR2 is ANQGSEA. V lost 0 bases, J lost 8 bases, and 8 bases lay in between. CDR3 nucleotide sequence: TGCAGCGTTGAAGATGAGTCTGATGAGCAGTTCTTC. Translating it yields CSVEDESDEQFF.

Concerning this clonotype itself: This sequence may be a read error, since a much larger clone differs from it by one base. The chain combines TRBV2 with TRBJ2-1, with D possibly TRBD2 on 6 matching bases. Trimming cost V 8 bases and J 10 bases, with 18 bases left between them. Per germline, CDR1 SNHLY and CDR2 FYNNEI. CDR3 length: 13 residues. The CDR3 protein is CASLLGGAGEQFF. In DNA, the CDR3 is TGTGCCAGCCTCTTAGGTGGTGCGGGAGAGCAGTTCTTC.

There are a few counts of this clonotype. The chain has TRBV4-1 and TRBJ2-1; 10 bases fit TRBD2. Germline CDR1 reads MGHRA; CDR2 reads YSYEKL. This CDR3 contains 18 residues. J lost 4 bases, V lost 0 bases, and 9 bases had no gene match. The CDR3 is CASSQDLILAGVYNEQFF. CDR3 in DNA: TGCGCCAGCAGCCAAGATTTGATCCTAGCGGGGGTTTACAATGAGCAGTTCTTC.

The gene calls are TRBV4-1 and TRBJ1-2, with 8 nucleotides matching TRBD1. Germline loops: CDR1 MGHRA, CDR2 YSYEKL. The CDR3 length is 18 residues. The J segment lost 6 bases and the V segment lost 1 base, leaving 16 bases of the junction unmatched. The chain's CDR3 is CASSQVTTQGGLRNGYTF. The CDR3 DNA follows: TGCGCCAGCAGCCAAGTTACCACACAGGGGGGATTGAGGAATGGCTACACCTTC.

The chain employs TRBV5-4 and TRBJ2-2, with TRBD1 as a possible D gene (5 bases). The V gene's germline CDR1 is SGHNT and CDR2 YYREEE (reference sequence). With 7 bases removed from V and 1 base from J, the gap between germline ends came to 8 bases. This CDR3 comprises 13 residues. As DNA, the CDR3 is TGTGCCAGCGGGGCAGGGAACACCGGGGAGCTGTTTTTT. It is translated as CASGAGNTGELFF. Drawing the rest from reference TRBV5-4 and TRBJ2-2, the complete variable domain is ETGVTQSPTHLIKTRGQQVTLRCSSQSGHNTVSWYQQALGQGPQFIFQYYREEENGRGNFPPRFSGLQFPNYSSELNVNALELDDSALYLCASGAGNTGELFFGEGSRLTVL.